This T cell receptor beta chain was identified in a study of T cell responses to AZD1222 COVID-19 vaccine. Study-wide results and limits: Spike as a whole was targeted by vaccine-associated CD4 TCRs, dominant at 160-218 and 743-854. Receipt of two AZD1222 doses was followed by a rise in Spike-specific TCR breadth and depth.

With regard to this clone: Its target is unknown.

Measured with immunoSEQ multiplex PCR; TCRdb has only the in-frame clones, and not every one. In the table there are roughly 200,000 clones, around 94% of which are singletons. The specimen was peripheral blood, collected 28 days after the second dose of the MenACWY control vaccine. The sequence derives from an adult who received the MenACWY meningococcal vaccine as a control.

The CDR3 DNA reads as TGTGCCAGCAGCTTGTCGGACAGGGTGGTCGGCTACACCTTC. It encodes CASSLSDRVVGYTF. V gene TRBV5-6 combines with J gene TRBJ1-2, with 8 positions matching TRBD1. CDR1 is SGHDT, CDR2 YYEEEE, per germline. This CDR3 has 14 residues. With V trimmed by 1 base and J by 8 bases, 7 bases remained unmatched.